This TCR beta chain stems from a study of CD8 T cells in ankylosing spondylitis (dated by TCRdb to 2015 to 2018). Regarding the study in general: The study set out to find disease-linked TCR variants by profiling T cell receptor beta repertoires in ankylosing spondylitis patients and healthy donors. The full study cohort comprised around 23 ankylosing spondylitis patients and over a hundred healthy donors. Peripheral blood samples were taken, and synovial fluid was additionally collected from ankylosing spondylitis patients.

The paper as a whole reports these results and caveats: The disease-linked clones showed a CD8+ phenotype and occurred at relatively low frequencies in peripheral blood. The disease-linked clones were reported to be significantly enriched in matched synovial fluid samples from ankylosing spondylitis patients. Blood from ankylosing spondylitis patients appeared to be characterized by a TCR beta motif made up of several highly homologous amino acid variants. Some motif variants were previously reported in synovial fluid and blood of reactive arthritis patients, suggesting common disease-initiation mechanisms.

The instrument was an Illumina HiSeq 2500. Quantitative 5'-RACE with molecular barcodes was used to prepare TCR beta libraries. The authors' analysis ran thus. To identify disease-linked TCR variants, a new computational method was used, one built on a probabilistic model of VDJ rearrangement. TCRdb reran the public reads through fastp at Q25 and MiXCR, keeping productive beta chains. All rows with the same CDR3 protein become a single entry with the most common DNA and genes. What appears here as the V and J calls and clone size reflects TCRdb's work, not the paper's. Here the sample has more than 100,000 distinct CDR3 sequences; under 20% occur a single time. Clones ranked in the top ten supply 30% to 35% of the sample. V sheds 2 bases and J sheds 10 bases, leaving 9 bases between their ends. The CDR3 spans 13 residues, from the cysteine through the phenylalanine. The retained sequence is limited to the CDR3, 39 bases, with the frame set at the first base.

A remark on this clonotype: Its antigen target is currently unknown. No base qualities exist here, and no much larger clone lies one base off it.

This receptor was obtained from a male donor with ankylosing spondylitis. The sample was blood, either unsorted or a sorted T cell fraction (not recorded which). The chain couples TRBV12-3 or TRBV12-4 to TRBJ1-6; the D segment could be TRBD1, given 5 matching bases. The CDR3 protein is CASSLQGRSPLHF. The sequenced DNA: TGTGCCAGCAGTTTACAGGGACGGTCACCCCTCCACTTT.